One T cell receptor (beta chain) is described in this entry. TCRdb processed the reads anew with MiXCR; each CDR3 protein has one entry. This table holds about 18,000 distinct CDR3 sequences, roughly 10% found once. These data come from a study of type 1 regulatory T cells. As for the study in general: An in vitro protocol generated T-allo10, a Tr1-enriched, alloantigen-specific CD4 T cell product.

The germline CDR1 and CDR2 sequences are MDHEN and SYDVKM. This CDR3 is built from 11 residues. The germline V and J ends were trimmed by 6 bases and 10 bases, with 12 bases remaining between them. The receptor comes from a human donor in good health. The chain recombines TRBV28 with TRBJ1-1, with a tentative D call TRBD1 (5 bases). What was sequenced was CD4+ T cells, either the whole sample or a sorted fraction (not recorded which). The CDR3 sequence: CASRSTGTAFF. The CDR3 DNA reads TGTGCCAGCAGATCCACCGGGACAGCTTTCTTT.